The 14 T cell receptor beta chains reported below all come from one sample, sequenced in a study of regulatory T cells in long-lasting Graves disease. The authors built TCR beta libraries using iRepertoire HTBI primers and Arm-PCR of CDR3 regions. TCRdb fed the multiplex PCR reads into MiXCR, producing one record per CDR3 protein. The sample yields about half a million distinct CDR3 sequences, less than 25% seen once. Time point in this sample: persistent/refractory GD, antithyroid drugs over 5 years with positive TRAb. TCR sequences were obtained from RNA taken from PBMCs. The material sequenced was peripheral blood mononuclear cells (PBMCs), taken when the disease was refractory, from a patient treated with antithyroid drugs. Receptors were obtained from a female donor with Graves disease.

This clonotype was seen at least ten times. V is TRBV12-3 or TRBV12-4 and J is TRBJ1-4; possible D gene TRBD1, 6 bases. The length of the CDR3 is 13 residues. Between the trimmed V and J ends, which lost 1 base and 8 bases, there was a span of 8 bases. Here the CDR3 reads CASSLDDREKLFF. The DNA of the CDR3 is TGTGCCAGCAGTTTAGATGACAGGGAAAAACTGTTTTTT.

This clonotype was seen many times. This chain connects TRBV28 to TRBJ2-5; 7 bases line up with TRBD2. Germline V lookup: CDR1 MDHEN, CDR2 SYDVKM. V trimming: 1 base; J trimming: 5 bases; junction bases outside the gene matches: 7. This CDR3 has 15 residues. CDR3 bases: TGTGCCAGCAGTTTATATCGGGGAGGGAGCGAGACCCAGTACTTC. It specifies CASSLYRGGSETQYF.

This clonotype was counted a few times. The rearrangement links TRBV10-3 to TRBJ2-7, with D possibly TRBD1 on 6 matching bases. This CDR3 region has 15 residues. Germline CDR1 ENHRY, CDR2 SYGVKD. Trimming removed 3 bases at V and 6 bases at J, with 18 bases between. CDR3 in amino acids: CAISDTDKGDSEQYF. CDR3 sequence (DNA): TGTGCCATCAGTGACACGGACAAGGGGGATTCCGAGCAGTACTTC.

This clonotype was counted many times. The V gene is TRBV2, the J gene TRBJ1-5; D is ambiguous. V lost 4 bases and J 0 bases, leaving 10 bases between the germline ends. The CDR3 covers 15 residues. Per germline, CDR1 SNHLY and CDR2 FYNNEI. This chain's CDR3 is CASSAWRNSNQPQHF. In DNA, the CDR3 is TGTGCCAGCAGTGCATGGCGGAATAGCAATCAGCCCCAGCATTTT.

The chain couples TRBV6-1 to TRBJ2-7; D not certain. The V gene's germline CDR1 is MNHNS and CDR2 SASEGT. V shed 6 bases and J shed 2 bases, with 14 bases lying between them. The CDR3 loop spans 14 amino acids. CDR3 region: CASSAEGLTYEQYF. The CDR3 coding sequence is TGTGCCAGCAGCGCAGAAGGGTTAACCTACGAGCAGTACTTC.

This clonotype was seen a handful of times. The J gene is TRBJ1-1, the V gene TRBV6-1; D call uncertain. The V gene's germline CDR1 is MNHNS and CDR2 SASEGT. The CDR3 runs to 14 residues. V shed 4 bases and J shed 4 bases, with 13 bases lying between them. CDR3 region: CASSVGFPPTEAFF. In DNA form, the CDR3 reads TGTGCCAGCAGTGTGGGATTTCCTCCCACTGAAGCTTTCTTT.

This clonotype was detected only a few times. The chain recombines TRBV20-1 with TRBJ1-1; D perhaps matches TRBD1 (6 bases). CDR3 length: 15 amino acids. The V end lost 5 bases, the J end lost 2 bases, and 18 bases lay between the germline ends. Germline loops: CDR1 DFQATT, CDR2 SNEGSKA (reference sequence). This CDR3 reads CSADKTGPTNTEAFF. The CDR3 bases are TGCAGTGCTGATAAAACAGGGCCCACAAACACTGAAGCTTTCTTT.

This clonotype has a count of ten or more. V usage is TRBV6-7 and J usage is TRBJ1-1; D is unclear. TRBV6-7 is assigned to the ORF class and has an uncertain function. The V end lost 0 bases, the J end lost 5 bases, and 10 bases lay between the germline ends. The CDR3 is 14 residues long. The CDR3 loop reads CASSYSRGRTEAFF. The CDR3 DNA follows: TGTGCCAGCAGTTACTCGAGAGGGCGGACTGAAGCTTTCTTT.

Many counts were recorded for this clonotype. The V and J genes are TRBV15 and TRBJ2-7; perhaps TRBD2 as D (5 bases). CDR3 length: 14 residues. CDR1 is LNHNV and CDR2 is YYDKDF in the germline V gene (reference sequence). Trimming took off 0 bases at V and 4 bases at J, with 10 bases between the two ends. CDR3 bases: TGTGCCACCAGCAGAGATTTAGGCGGGTACGAGCAGTACTTC. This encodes CATSRDLGGYEQYF.

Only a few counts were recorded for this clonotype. The DNA for the CDR3 is TGTGCCAGCAGTGACGTCAAGAACATTCAGTACTTC. Residues: CASSDVKNIQYF. The chain is built from TRBV2 and TRBJ2-4; the D is unclear. The V end lost 3 bases, the J end lost 7 bases, and 7 bases lay between the germline ends. Germline values: CDR1 SNHLY, CDR2 FYNNEI. The CDR3 is 12 amino acids.

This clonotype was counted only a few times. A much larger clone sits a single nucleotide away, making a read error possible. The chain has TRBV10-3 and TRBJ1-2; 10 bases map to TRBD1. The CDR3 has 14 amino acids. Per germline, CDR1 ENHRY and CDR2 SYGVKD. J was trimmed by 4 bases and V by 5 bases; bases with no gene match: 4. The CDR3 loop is CAISPGQGTYGYTF. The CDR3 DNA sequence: TGTGCCATCAGTCCGGGACAGGGGACCTATGGCTACACCTTC.

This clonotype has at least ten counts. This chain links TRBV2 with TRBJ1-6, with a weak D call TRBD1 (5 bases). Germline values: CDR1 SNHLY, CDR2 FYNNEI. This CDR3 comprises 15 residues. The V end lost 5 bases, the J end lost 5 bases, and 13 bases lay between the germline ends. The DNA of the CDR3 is TGTGCCAGCAGTATCATCGACAGAGATAATTCACCCCTCCACTTT. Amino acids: CASSIIDRDNSPLHF.

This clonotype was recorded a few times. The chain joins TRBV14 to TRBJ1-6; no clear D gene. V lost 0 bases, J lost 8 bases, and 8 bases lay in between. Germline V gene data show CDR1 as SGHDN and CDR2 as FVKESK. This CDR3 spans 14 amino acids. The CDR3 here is CASSQEVNYSPLHF. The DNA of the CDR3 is TGTGCCAGCAGCCAAGAGGTTAACTATTCACCCCTCCACTTT.

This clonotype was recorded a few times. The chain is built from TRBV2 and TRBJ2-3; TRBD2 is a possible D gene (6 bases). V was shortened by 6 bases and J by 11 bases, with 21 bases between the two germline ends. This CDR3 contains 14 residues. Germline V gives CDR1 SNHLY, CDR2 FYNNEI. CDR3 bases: TGTGCCAGCAGGGCGGGATATGAGGCCTCGGTGCAGTATTTT. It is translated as CASRAGYEASVQYF.